This TCR beta chain was sequenced in a study of cytomegalovirus exposure and HLA in healthy donors. General study findings and limits: Under in vitro conditions, a few CMV-associated chains were confirmed as specific for CMV antigens.

The PCR made use of 60 Vbeta and 13 Jbeta primers. In the authors' workflow: As a later analysis found, there were about 80 million unique TCR beta chains, of which roughly 11 million were shared. Sequencing used immunoSEQ multiplex PCR; TCRdb keeps in-frame clones, though not all of them. The DNA was the basis for D and trimming; V, J and clone size are from that table. The sample has 30,000 or so clones, about 60% seen once. V gave up 4 bases and J gave up 0 bases; unmatched junction bases: 5. Per germline, CDR1 LNHNV and CDR2 YYDKDF (reference sequence). The CDR3 contains 16 residues. This clone has only a few counts. Its antigen is not known.

The TCR comes from a man between 50 and 59 years old in good health and CMV-seropositive. The J gene is TRBJ2-3, the V gene TRBV15; 9 bases are shared with TRBD2. The sample consisted of PBMCs. DNA for the CDR3: TGTGCCACCAGCAAAGGACTAGCGTTAAGCACAGATACGCAGTATTTT. Encoded protein: CATSKGLALSTDTQYF.